These 11 T cell receptor beta chains originate from one sample sequenced in a study of T cell responses to AZD1222 COVID-19 vaccine. Some clones are missing from TCRdb's copy, which holds only in-frame ones; the method was immunoSEQ multiplex PCR. The sample lists 120,000 or so clones, over 75% occurring once. The sequences come from peripheral blood, collected on day 0 of AZD1222 vaccination. These receptors were taken from an adult in good health.

The rearrangement links TRBV28 to TRBJ1-2; D unresolved. Trimming left V 5 bases short and J 4 bases short, with 8 bases between. The length of the CDR3 is 12 residues. Germline assignment: CDR1 MDHEN and CDR2 SYDVKM. CDR3 nucleotides: TGTGCCAGCAGTACCTACGGCTATGGCTACACCTTC. Translation: CASSTYGYGYTF.

CDR3: CASSQEGQGAYEQYF. The CDR3 coding sequence is TGCGCCAGCAGCCAAGAGGGACAGGGGGCCTACGAGCAGTACTTC. This chain connects TRBV4-3 to TRBJ2-7, with 11 nucleotides matching TRBD1. This CDR3 is 15 amino acids long. Germline V gene sequence: CDR1 LGHNA, CDR2 YSLEER. V gave up 0 bases and J gave up 2 bases; unmatched junction bases: 0.

The gene calls are TRBV24-1 and TRBJ2-3, with 7 bases matching TRBD2. V lost 3 bases, J lost 3 bases, and 14 bases stayed unmatched. Germline CDR1 KGHDR, CDR2 SFDVKD. The CDR3 covers 18 residues. The CDR3: CATSDGGVREGPTDTQYF. The CDR3 DNA follows: TGTGCCACCAGTGATGGTGGGGTGAGGGAGGGTCCTACAGATACGCAGTATTTT.

The chain joins TRBV9 to TRBJ2-1; perhaps D is TRBD1 or TRBD2 (5 bases each). Trimming took off 3 bases at V and 5 bases at J, with 15 bases between the two ends. The germline V gene encodes CDR1 SGDLS and CDR2 YYNGEE. The CDR3 sequence is 15 residues long. The CDR3 DNA sequence: TGTGCCAGCAGCGCCCGGGACCATGCTAACAATGAGCAGTTCTTC. It is translated as CASSARDHANNEQFF.

The chain uses TRBV4-3 and TRBJ2-1; D remains unclear. From germline, CDR1 is LGHNA and CDR2 YSLEER. V was shortened by 4 bases and J by 4 bases, with 8 bases between the two germline ends. This CDR3 is built from 13 residues. Here the CDR3 reads CASSPSQYNEQFF. CDR3 sequence (DNA): TGCGCCAGCAGCCCAAGCCAGTACAATGAGCAGTTCTTC.

The rearrangement joins TRBV6-6 to TRBJ2-7; TRBD2 matches 7 bases. Germline V CDR1 and CDR2: MNHNY, SVGAGI (reference sequence). The length of the CDR3 is 14 residues. V trimming: 5 bases; J trimming: 7 bases; junction bases outside the gene matches: 11. DNA of the CDR3: TGTGCCAGCAGTACCGGACTAGACCCCATGGAGCAGTACTTC. It encodes CASSTGLDPMEQYF.

The CDR3 loop is CASSERETAYEQYF. The CDR3 bases are TGTGCCAGCAGTGAAAGGGAGACGGCCTACGAGCAGTACTTC. This chain uses TRBV2 with TRBJ2-7, with TRBD2 as a possible D gene (5 bases). The ends were cut back, 2 bases at V and 2 bases at J, with 10 bases in the middle. Germline CDR1 and CDR2: SNHLY and FYNNEI. The CDR3 is made up of 14 amino acids. Looking up the rest from reference TRBV2 and TRBJ2-7 gives the full variable domain: EPEVTQTPSHQVTQMGQEVILRCVPISNHLYFYWYRQILGQKVEFLVSFYNNEISEKSEIFDDQFSVERPDGSNFTLKIRSTKLEDSAMYFCASSERETAYEQYFGPGTRLTVT.

The chain is built from TRBV6-5 and TRBJ1-2; 9 positions match TRBD1. The CDR3 is made up of 16 amino acids. Germline CDR1 reads MNHEY; CDR2 reads SVGAGI. V gave up 0 bases and J gave up 5 bases; unmatched junction bases: 7. The CDR3 DNA follows: TGTGCCAGCAGTTACTCCCCGACAGGGGGAGGGTATGGCTACACCTTC. Protein sequence: CASSYSPTGGGYGYTF.

In this sample, this clone turned up many times. The rearrangement uses TRBV28 and TRBJ2-7, with 8 bases matching TRBD1. V lost 5 bases, J lost 5 bases, and 14 bases stayed unmatched. This CDR3 spans 16 amino acids. Germline CDR1 reads MDHEN; CDR2 reads SYDVKM. The CDR3 sequence is CASSLFQDRVRDEQYF. CDR3 bases: TGTGCCAGCAGTCTATTCCAGGACAGGGTGAGAGACGAGCAGTACTTC.

The gene calls are TRBV24-1 and TRBJ2-1, with 10 bases matching TRBD1. V shed 9 bases, J shed 5 bases, and the junction held 9 bases outside the gene matches. Germline-derived CDR1 and CDR2 are KGHDR and SFDVKD. The CDR3 is 15 residues long. The DNA of the CDR3 is TGTGCCACCGGTCCAGGGACAGGGGTTGACAATGAGCAGTTCTTC. Amino acids: CATGPGTGVDNEQFF.

The sample holds one count of this clone. CDR3 amino acids: CASSEGSGSTGANVLTF. In DNA form, the CDR3 reads TGTGCCAGCAGTGAGGGTAGCGGGAGTACTGGGGCCAACGTCCTGACTTTC. The rearrangement uses TRBV6-4 and TRBJ2-6, with 9 bases identical to TRBD2. The CDR3 is 17 residues long. With 3 bases clipped from V and 2 bases from J, the junction kept 5 bases outside the gene matches. Germline V gene data show CDR1 as MRHNA and CDR2 as SNTAGT.